Sequencing of this T cell receptor (beta chain) was carried out in a study of STAT5B mutations in CD4+ large granular lymphocyte leukemia. Study-wide points: Without HLA matching, higher CD4+ than CD8+ T-LGLL clonality could reflect small sample size. TRBV06-family usage was enriched in top patient clones (8/27) versus controls (2/35). Without putative leukemic clones, patient CD4-sorted repertoires remained more clonal than healthy CD4+ repertoires.

In the study's own analysis: The detection floor for productive clonotype frequency was 2.59 x 10-5. The table came from immunoSEQ multiplex PCR; TCRdb's copy has only in-frame clones and leaves some out. That table furnishes V, J and clone size, whereas the DNA furnished D and trimming. The sample consists of around 30,000 clones, about 76% of them appearing once. CDR3 length equals 14 residues. The V gene's germline CDR1 is SNHLY and CDR2 FYNNEI. V was clipped by 7 bases and J by 8 bases, with 18 bases between them. With regard to this clone: Its antigen is not identified.

The sample taken for sequencing was CD4+ T cells from blood buffy coats. This TCR was recovered from a human donor in good health. The rearrangement uses TRBV2 and TRBJ2-1; D is possibly TRBD1 (6 bases). This CDR3 reads CASKTGPQGHEQFF. CDR3 sequence (DNA): TGTGCCAGCAAAACAGGGCCCCAAGGGCATGAGCAGTTCTTC. Filled out from reference TRBV2 and TRBJ2-1, the complete variable domain reads EPEVTQTPSHQVTQMGQEVILRCVPISNHLYFYWYRQILGQKVEFLVSFYNNEISEKSEIFDDQFSVERPDGSNFTLKIRSTKLEDSAMYFCASKTGPQGHEQFFGPGTRLTVL.